A selection of T cell receptor beta chains follows, all from one sample in a study of blood T cell repertoires in COVID-19. Sequencing was performed with immunoSEQ multiplex PCR; in TCRdb, only in-frame clones are kept and a portion is missing. The table shows roughly 100,000 clones, with about four fifths occurring only once. Sequenced material: peripheral blood. All receptors derive from an elderly woman with active or convalescent COVID-19. Each CDR3 is given with its conserved first and last residue. The order of the fields is D gene, V gene, clone size, J gene, CDR3 DNA, CDR3 protein. A D gene is named only where the DNA matches it firmly. The size of a clone is reported for some rows only, either as once, few or many, or as a class for expanded clones.

TRBD1	TRBV29-1	-	TRBJ1-4	TGCAGCGTTGCAGGGGGCGTTGGAAAACTGTTTTTT	CSVAGGVGKLFF
-	TRBV4-2	-	TRBJ1-5	TGTGCCAGCAGCCAAGACGGTGCCGGGGGCAATCAGCCCCAGCATTTT	CASSQDGAGGNQPQHF
TRBD1	TRBV28	-	TRBJ1-3	TGTGCCAGCAATCACATGGACAGGGGGAACACCATATATTTT	CASNHMDRGNTIYF
TRBD1	TRBV9	-	TRBJ1-2	TGTGCCAGCAGCGCCCTCGGGACAGTTAACTATGGCTACACCTTC	CASSALGTVNYGYTF
-	TRBV25-1	-	TRBJ2-2	TGTGCCAGCAGTGAATTCCTTGGGACACAGAACACCGGGGAGCTGTTTTTT	CASSEFLGTQNTGELFF
TRBD1	TRBV6-5	-	TRBJ1-3	TGTGCCAGCAGAAACACAGGGGGCTCTGGAAACACCATATATTTT	CASRNTGGSGNTIYF
TRBD1	TRBV6-6	-	TRBJ1-1	TGTGCCAGCAGTCCAGGGACAGGGACGACTGAAGCTTTCTTT	CASSPGTGTTEAFF
-	TRBV21-1	-	TRBJ2-7	TGTGCCAGCAGCGAGTCCTACGAGCAGTACTTC	CASSESYEQYF
-	TRBV5-4	-	TRBJ2-1	TGTGCCAGCTTTGGACAGTCTGATTCCTACAATGAGCAGTTCTTC	CASFGQSDSYNEQFF
-	TRBV5-6	-	TRBJ1-2	TGTGCCAGCAGCCCACAGGGTAACTATGGCTACACCTTC	CASSPQGNYGYTF
-	TRBV3-1/TRBV3-2	-	TRBJ2-7	TGTGCCAGCAGCCAAGATGGGCGGGCGAAGCAGTACTTC	CASSQDGRAKQYF
TRBD1	TRBV9	-	TRBJ2-7	TGTGCCAGCAGCGTAGGAGACAGGGGTGGCGAGCAGTACTTC	CASSVGDRGGEQYF
TRBD1	TRBV4-2	-	TRBJ2-5	TGTGCCAGCAGCCTGGACAGGGGAAGGGAGACCCAGTACTTC	CASSLDRGRETQYF
-	TRBV28	-	TRBJ2-1	TGTGCCAGCCTCAGGGTCTCCTACAATGAGCAGTTCTTC	CASLRVSYNEQFF
-	TRBV20-1	once	TRBJ2-7	TGCAGTGCTAGTAGCCAGGTCCCCTACGAGCAGTACTTC	CSASSQVPYEQYF
-	TRBV7-3	-	TRBJ1-1	TGTGCCAGCAGGGGCCCACTAGAGAACACTGAAGCTTTCTTT	CASRGPLENTEAFF
-	TRBV5-1	once	TRBJ1-1	TGCGCCAGCAGCGCGACAGGTATGAACACTGAAGCTTTCTTT	CASSATGMNTEAFF
-	TRBV27	-	TRBJ2-3	TGTGCCAGCAGTTTCCCCTCAGATACGCAGTATTTT	CASSFPSDTQYF
TRBD1	TRBV7-3	-	TRBJ1-2	TGTGCCAGCAGCCCCGGACAGGGCTATGGCTACACCTTC	CASSPGQGYGYTF
TRBD1	TRBV27	-	TRBJ1-5	TGTGCCAGCAGTTGGGACAGGGAGCGGCCCCAGCATTTT	CASSWDRERPQHF
TRBD1	TRBV9	few	TRBJ2-7	TGTGCCAGCAGCGTAGGGGACAGATCCTACGAGCAGTACTTC	CASSVGDRSYEQYF
-	TRBV4-1	-	TRBJ1-4	TGCGCCAGCAGCTACAGGGTGGGGGAAAAACTGTTTTTT	CASSYRVGEKLFF
-	TRBV3-1/TRBV3-2	many	TRBJ1-6	TGTGCCAGCAGCCAAACAGGGTCGATGAATTCACCCCTCCACTTT	CASSQTGSMNSPLHF
-	TRBV5-1	-	TRBJ1-3	TGCGCCAGCAGCTTAGGGAGTTCTGGAAACACCATATATTTT	CASSLGSSGNTIYF
-	TRBV30	-	TRBJ2-3	TGTGCCTGGCGTCCGGGTTTTAGCACAGATACGCAGTATTTT	CAWRPGFSTDTQYF
-	TRBV18	-	TRBJ1-1	TGTGCCAGCTCACCGGGGGCGAAGACTGAAGCTTTCTTT	CASSPGAKTEAFF
TRBD1	TRBV18	-	TRBJ1-1	TGTGCCAGCCACGGACAGGGGGTTGCAAAAACTGAAGCTTTCTTT	CASHGQGVAKTEAFF
TRBD1	TRBV6-2/TRBV6-3	-	TRBJ2-7	TGTGCCAGCAGTGACGGGACAGCTGACTACGAGCAGTACTTC	CASSDGTADYEQYF
-	TRBV18	-	TRBJ1-1	TGTGCCAGCTCACCACCGGGTCAGGCTGAAGCTTTCTTT	CASSPPGQAEAFF
-	TRBV6-5	-	TRBJ1-1	TGTGCCAGCAGTTACAGGGCAGGGCGCCTGAACACTGAAGCTTTCTTT	CASSYRAGRLNTEAFF
-	TRBV5-6	-	TRBJ2-3	TGTGCCAGCAGCGGGCTGGACAGACACACAGATACGCAGTATTTT	CASSGLDRHTDTQYF
TRBD1	TRBV5-1	-	TRBJ1-4	TGCGCCAGCAGCCTGGGACAGGGGGCTTTGACTAATGAAAAACTGTTTTTT	CASSLGQGALTNEKLFF
TRBD1	TRBV12-3/TRBV12-4	-	TRBJ2-1	TGTGCCAGCAATCCGGACAGGGGGAATGAGCAGTTCTTC	CASNPDRGNEQFF
TRBD1	TRBV24-1	-	TRBJ1-5	TGTGCCACCAGTGAGGACAGGGGAAGCGTTAGCAATCAGCCCCAGCATTTT	CATSEDRGSVSNQPQHF
-	TRBV12-3/TRBV12-4	-	TRBJ1-2	TGTGCCAGCAGTCCCCTCCGGGAGGGGAGCTACACCTTC	CASSPLREGSYTF
-	TRBV30	-	TRBJ1-5	TGTGCCTGGTCCAGGCCCCAGCATTTT	CAWSRPQHF
TRBD2	TRBV5-4	-	TRBJ2-1	TGTGCCAGCAGTTTCCCGGGAGGTCTCAATGAGCAGTTCTTC	CASSFPGGLNEQFF
TRBD1	TRBV18	-	TRBJ1-2	TGTGCCAGCTCACCACTGGGGACAGAATCCCCCTCTAACTATGGCTACACCTTC	CASSPLGTESPSNYGYTF
TRBD2	TRBV25-1	-	TRBJ2-1	TGTGCCAGCGGACTAGCGGGAGACCCCAATGAGCAGTTCTTC	CASGLAGDPNEQFF
TRBD1	TRBV27	-	TRBJ2-2	TGTGCCAGCCGGGTAGGGGGCGCGGTGACCGGGGAGCTGTTTTTT	CASRVGGAVTGELFF
-	TRBV7-2	-	TRBJ2-7	TGTGCCAGCAGCCCCCTGCAGGGGAGCTCCTACGAGCAGTACTTC	CASSPLQGSSYEQYF
-	TRBV7-3	-	TRBJ2-2	TGTGCCAGCAGCTTATCCCCTCGCGAGCGGGCGCCCGGGGAGCTGTTTTTT	CASSLSPRERAPGELFF
-	TRBV6-1	few	TRBJ1-2	TGTGCCAGCAGTGAAGCGACAGTATATTATGGCTACACCTTC	CASSEATVYYGYTF
-	TRBV6-5	-	TRBJ1-1	TGTGCCAGCAGTTACTCTGCAGTGAACACTGAAGCTTTCTTT	CASSYSAVNTEAFF
TRBD1	TRBV24-1	few	TRBJ1-4	TGTGCCACCGGGACAGGGGTGGGTGAAAAACTGTTTTTT	CATGTGVGEKLFF
TRBD2	TRBV6-2/TRBV6-3	-	TRBJ2-1	TGTGCCAGCAGTTTCGGGAGGGCCAAACACAATGAGCAGTTCTTC	CASSFGRAKHNEQFF
-	TRBV3-1/TRBV3-2	-	TRBJ1-3	TGTGCCAGCAGCCAACGAGGGGGTCCTGGAAACACCATATATTTT	CASSQRGGPGNTIYF
-	TRBV29-1	-	TRBJ2-2	TGCAGCGTTATACTACTCGGGGAGCTGTTTTTT	CSVILLGELFF
-	TRBV2	-	TRBJ2-5	TGTGCCAGCAGTGAAACACCCGAGACCCAGTACTTC	CASSETPETQYF
TRBD1	TRBV27	-	TRBJ1-5	TGTGCCAGCAGTCCGCAGGGACAGCTGAATCAGCCCCAGCATTTT	CASSPQGQLNQPQHF
-	TRBV19	-	TRBJ1-5	TGTGCCAGTAACTTCGGGGATTATCAGCCCCAGCATTTT	CASNFGDYQPQHF